Listed below are T cell receptor beta chains from one sample, sequenced in a study of cytomegalovirus exposure and HLA in healthy donors. TCRdb's table, derived via immunoSEQ multiplex PCR, lists solely in-frame clones and lacks some. The table shows some 94,000 clones, with over 75% occurring only once. Sequences were obtained from PBMCs. These receptors originate from a man aged 35 to 55 in good health and CMV-seronegative. CDR3s include the opening cysteine and the closing phenylalanine or tryptophan. The order of the fields is V gene, J gene, CDR3 protein.

TRBV21-1	TRBJ2-5	CASSKELTGTVKSDHQETQYF
TRBV7-9	TRBJ2-1	CASSPLGSGNFNEQFF
TRBV2	TRBJ1-2	CASSEFSGGRVDGYTF
TRBV28	TRBJ1-5	CASRGQTSNQPQHF
TRBV28	TRBJ1-1	CASSPTGARAFF
TRBV19	TRBJ1-4	CASSFSQGYEKLFF
TRBV19	TRBJ1-1	CASSFRANTEAFF
TRBV10-2	TRBJ2-7	CASTRYEGVYEQYF
TRBV2	TRBJ2-2	CASRETRSGELFF
TRBV10-2	TRBJ1-6	CATMRDRGLSTYNSPLHF
TRBV2	TRBJ1-6	CASSPPGRGMKSYNSPLHF
TRBV2	TRBJ2-3	CASSPTPRQGQRGTHTDTQYF
TRBV29-1	TRBJ1-2	CSVKDRLYGYTF
TRBV7-3	TRBJ1-5	CASSQTGGGQPQHF
TRBV7-8	TRBJ1-5	CASSLGRGPDQPQHF
TRBV14	TRBJ1-1	CASSQDLSGSGTEAFF
TRBV5-1	TRBJ1-2	CASSSQGGANYGYTF
TRBV30	TRBJ2-2	CAWSYGQGDTGELFF
TRBV5-6	TRBJ2-2	CASSLWAGGPGGELFF
TRBV5-1	TRBJ2-6	CASSLGQGSGANVLTF
TRBV11-2	TRBJ2-7	CASSLAPTGGPYEQYF
TRBV2	TRBJ2-1	CASSEDRSSYNEQFF
TRBV5-1	TRBJ2-1	CASSRIAGVYNEQFF
TRBV28	TRBJ2-1	CAWASSYNEQFF
TRBV15	TRBJ1-1	CATSRDRSIAEAFF
TRBV5-1	TRBJ2-1	CASSFPRGAYNEQFF
TRBV7-2	TRBJ2-2	CASSLRSGRAATGELFF
TRBV7-2	TRBJ2-6	CASSLEAGPPSGANVLTF
TRBV27	TRBJ1-6	CASSGRTGGSPLHF
TRBV5-4	TRBJ2-7	CASGLAGASDIAF
TRBV28	TRBJ1-4	CASSYFGQGYNEKLFF
TRBV29-1	TRBJ2-1	CSAAVRTSYNEQFF
TRBV4-1	TRBJ2-7	CASSQEGLTYEQYF
TRBV19	TRBJ2-2	CASSPGQGASGELFF
TRBV11-2	TRBJ2-7	CASSLNNVGSYEQYF
TRBV5-1	TRBJ2-1	CASSPGTSGTNEQFF
TRBV15	TRBJ1-4	CATSRGGTGIEKLFF
TRBV5-4	TRBJ2-3	CASSLDRVQSDTQYF
TRBV6-1	TRBJ2-1	CASSVSGRGNNEQFF
TRBV18	TRBJ1-2	CASSPETGDYGYTF